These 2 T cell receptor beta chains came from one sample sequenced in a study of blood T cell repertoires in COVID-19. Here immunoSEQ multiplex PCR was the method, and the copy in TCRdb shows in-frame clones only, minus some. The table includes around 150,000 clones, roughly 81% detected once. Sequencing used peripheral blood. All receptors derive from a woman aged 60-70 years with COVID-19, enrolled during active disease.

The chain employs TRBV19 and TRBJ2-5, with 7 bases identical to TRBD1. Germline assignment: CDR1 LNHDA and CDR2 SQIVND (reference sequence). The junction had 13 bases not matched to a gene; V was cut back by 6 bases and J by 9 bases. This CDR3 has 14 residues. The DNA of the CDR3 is TGTGCCAGTAGGGAGAAGGGACAGTTCACCTCCCAGTACTTC. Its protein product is CASREKGQFTSQYF.

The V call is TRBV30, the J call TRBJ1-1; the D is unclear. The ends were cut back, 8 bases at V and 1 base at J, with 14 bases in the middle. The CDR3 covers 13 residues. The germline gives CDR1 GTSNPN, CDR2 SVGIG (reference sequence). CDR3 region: CAKSRGPNTEAFF. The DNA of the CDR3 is TGTGCCAAAAGCCGAGGGCCGAACACTGAAGCTTTCTTT.